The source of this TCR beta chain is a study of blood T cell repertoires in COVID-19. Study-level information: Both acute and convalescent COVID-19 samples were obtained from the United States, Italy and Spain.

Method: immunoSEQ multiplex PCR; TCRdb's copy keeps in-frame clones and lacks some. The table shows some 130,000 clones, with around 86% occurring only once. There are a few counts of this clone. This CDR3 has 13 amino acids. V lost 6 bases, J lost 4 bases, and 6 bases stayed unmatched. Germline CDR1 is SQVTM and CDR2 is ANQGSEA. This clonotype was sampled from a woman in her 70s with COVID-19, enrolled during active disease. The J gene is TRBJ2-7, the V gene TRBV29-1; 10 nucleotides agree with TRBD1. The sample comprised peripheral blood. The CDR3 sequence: CSVAGQGPYEQYF. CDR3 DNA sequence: TGCAGCGTGGCGGGACAGGGGCCATACGAGCAGTACTTC.